This T cell receptor beta chain was documented in a study of Ad26.COV2.S vaccination and SARS-CoV-2 variants. About the research overall: Intramuscular Ad26.COV2.S at 5x10^10 or 1x10^11 viral particles. Study findings and constraints: Possible underestimation of total T cell responses by the TCR breadth and depth analyses was noted.

Treatment described: roughly 19 received Ad26.COV2.S at low or high dose, single or two shots; 5 received placebo; per-sample allocation not given. Samples came from day 63 after the first vaccine or placebo injection. This person who donated was an adult of 18-55 years in Boston. The CDR3 totals 16 residues. The germline CDR1 and CDR2 sequences are MNHNS and SASEGT. V gave up 2 bases and J gave up 4 bases, with 17 bases separating them. Clones were read by immunoSEQ multiplex PCR, and TCRdb kept only the in-frame ones, dropping some. The data contain over 450,000 clones, about nine tenths of them singletons. The sample holds many counts of this clone. Its antigen is undetermined.

V gene TRBV6-1 combines with J gene TRBJ1-2; D may be TRBD1 (5 bases). The origin of this receptor is a person aged 18-65 years who received the Ad26.COV2.S COVID-19 vaccine or a placebo. The material sequenced was peripheral blood, taken in a trial of Ad26.COV2.S vaccine versus placebo. The CDR3 is CASSERQGAPLYGYTF. The CDR3 DNA sequence: TGTGCCAGCAGTGAAAGGCAGGGCGCTCCACTCTATGGCTACACCTTC.